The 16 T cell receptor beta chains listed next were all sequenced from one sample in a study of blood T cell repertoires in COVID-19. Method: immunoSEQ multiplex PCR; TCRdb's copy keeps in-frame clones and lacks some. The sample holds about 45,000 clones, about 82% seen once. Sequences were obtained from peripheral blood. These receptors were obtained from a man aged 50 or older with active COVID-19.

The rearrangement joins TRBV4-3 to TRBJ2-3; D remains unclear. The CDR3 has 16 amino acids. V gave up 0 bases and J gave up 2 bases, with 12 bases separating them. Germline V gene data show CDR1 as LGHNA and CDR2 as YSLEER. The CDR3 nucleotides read TGCGCCAGCAGCCAAGATGGGCGCAGAGTCACAGATACGCAGTATTTT. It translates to CASSQDGRRVTDTQYF.

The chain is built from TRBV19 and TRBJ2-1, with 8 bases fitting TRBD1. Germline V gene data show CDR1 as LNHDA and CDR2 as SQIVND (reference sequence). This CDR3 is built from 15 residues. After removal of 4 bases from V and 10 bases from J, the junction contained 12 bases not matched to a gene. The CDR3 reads CASSSRQGLGLEQFF. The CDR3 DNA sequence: TGTGCCAGTAGTAGCAGACAGGGGCTTGGGCTAGAGCAGTTCTTC.

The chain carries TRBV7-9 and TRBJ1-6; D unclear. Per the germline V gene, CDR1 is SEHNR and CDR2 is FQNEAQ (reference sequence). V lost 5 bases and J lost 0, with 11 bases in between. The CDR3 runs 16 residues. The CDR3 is CASSPYASSYNSPLHF. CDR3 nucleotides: TGTGCCAGCAGCCCGTATGCCAGCTCCTATAATTCACCCCTCCACTTT.

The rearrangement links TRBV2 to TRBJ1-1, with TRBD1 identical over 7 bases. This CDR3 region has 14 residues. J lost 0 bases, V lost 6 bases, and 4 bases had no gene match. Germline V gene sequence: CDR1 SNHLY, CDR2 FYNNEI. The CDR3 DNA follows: TGTGCCAGCAGGGCCGGGACAGTGAACACTGAAGCTTTCTTT. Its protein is CASRAGTVNTEAFF.

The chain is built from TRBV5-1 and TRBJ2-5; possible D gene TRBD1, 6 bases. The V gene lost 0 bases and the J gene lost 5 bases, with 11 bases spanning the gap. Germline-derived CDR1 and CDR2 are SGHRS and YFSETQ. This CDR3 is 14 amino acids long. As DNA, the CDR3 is TGCGCCAGCAGCTTGGCCGGGCAGGGGGAGACCCAGTACTTC. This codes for CASSLAGQGETQYF.

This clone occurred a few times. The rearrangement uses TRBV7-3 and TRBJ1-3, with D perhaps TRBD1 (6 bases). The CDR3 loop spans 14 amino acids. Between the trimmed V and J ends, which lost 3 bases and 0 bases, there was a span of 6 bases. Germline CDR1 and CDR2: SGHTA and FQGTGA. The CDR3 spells CASSLDSSGNTIYF. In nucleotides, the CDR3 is TGTGCCAGCAGCTTGGACAGCTCTGGAAACACCATATATTTT. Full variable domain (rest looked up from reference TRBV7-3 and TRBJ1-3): GAGVSQTPSNKVTEKGKYVELRCDPISGHTALYWYRQSLGQGPEFLIYFQGTGAADDSGLPNDRFFAVRPEGSVSTLKIQRTERGDSAVYLCASSLDSSGNTIYFGEGSWLTVV.

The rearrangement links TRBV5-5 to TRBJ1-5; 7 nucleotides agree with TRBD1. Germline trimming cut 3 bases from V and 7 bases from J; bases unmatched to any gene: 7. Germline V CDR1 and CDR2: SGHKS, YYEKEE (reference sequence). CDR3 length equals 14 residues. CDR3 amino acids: CASSYLTGIQPQHF. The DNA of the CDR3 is TGTGCCAGCAGCTACCTGACAGGGATACAGCCCCAGCATTTT.

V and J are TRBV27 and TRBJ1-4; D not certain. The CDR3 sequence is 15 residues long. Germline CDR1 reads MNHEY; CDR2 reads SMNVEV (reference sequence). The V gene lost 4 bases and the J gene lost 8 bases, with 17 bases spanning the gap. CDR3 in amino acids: CASSSEGGRYEKLFF. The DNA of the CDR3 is TGTGCCAGCAGTTCGGAGGGAGGAAGGTACGAAAAACTGTTTTTT.

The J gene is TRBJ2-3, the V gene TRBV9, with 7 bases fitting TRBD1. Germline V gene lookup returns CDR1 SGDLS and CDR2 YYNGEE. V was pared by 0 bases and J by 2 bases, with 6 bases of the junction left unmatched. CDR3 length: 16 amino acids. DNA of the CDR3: TGTGCCAGCAGCGTAGCCTCGGACAGGATCACAGATACGCAGTATTTT. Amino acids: CASSVASDRITDTQYF.

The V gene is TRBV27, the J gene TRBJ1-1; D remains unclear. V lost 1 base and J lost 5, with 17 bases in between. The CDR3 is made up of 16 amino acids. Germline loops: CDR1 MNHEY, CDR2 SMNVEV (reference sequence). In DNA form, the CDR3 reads TGTGCCAGCAGTTTATGGCATAGGTCCTTGGAGACTGAAGCTTTCTTT. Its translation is CASSLWHRSLETEAFF.

For the CDR3, the DNA is TGTGCCTGGAGACAGCAGAACACTGAAGCTTTCTTT. Protein: CAWRQQNTEAFF. This chain connects TRBV30 to TRBJ1-1, with D unclear. Trimming removed 3 bases from V and 1 base from J, with 6 bases in between. Per the germline V gene, CDR1 is GTSNPN and CDR2 is SVGIG (reference sequence). The CDR3 runs 12 residues.

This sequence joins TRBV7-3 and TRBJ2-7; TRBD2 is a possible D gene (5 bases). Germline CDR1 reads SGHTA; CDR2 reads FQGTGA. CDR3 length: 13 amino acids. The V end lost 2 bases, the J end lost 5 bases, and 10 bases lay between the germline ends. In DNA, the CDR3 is TGTGCCAGCAGCTTAGGAGGTCTCGACGAGCAGTACTTC. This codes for CASSLGGLDEQYF.

CDR3 sequence (DNA): TGTGCCAGCAGCCCTAGAGGGGGCGTAGCTGAAGCTTTCTTT. Amino acids: CASSPRGGVAEAFF. The chain couples TRBV7-9 to TRBJ1-1; TRBD1 aligns across 7 bases. Germline values: CDR1 SEHNR, CDR2 FQNEAQ (reference sequence). This CDR3 spans 14 amino acids. Trimming removed 5 bases from V and 6 bases from J; junction bases left unmatched: 9.

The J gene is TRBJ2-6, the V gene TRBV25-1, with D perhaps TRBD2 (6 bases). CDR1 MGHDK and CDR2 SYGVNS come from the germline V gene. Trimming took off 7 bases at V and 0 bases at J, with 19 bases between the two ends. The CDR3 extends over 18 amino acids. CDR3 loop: CASTSGSGLSSGANVLTF. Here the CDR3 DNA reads TGTGCCAGCACCTCCGGGAGTGGGTTGAGCTCTGGGGCCAACGTCCTGACTTTC. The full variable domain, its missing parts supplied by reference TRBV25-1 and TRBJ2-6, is EADIYQTPRYLVIGTGKKITLECSQTMGHDKMYWYQQDPGMELHLIHYSYGVNSTEKGDLSSESTVSRIRTEHFPLTLESARPSHTSQYLCASTSGSGLSSGANVLTFGAGSRLTVL.

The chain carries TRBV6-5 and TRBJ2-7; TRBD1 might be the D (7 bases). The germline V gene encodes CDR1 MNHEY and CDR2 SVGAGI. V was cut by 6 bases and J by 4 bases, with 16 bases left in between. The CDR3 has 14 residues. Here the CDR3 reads CASRPGGGWYEQYF. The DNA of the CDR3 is TGTGCCAGCAGGCCAGGGGGAGGTTGGTACGAGCAGTACTTC.

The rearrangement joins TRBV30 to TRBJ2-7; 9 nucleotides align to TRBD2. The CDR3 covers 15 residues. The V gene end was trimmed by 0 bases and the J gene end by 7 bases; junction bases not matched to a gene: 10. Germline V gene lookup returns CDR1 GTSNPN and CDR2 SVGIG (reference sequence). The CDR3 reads CAWSVLAGGPSEQYF. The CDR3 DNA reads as TGTGCCTGGAGTGTACTGGCGGGAGGGCCGTCTGAGCAGTACTTC.